What follows are 24 T cell receptor beta chains derived from one specimen sequenced in a study of blood T cell repertoires in COVID-19. Libraries were prepared by immunoSEQ multiplex PCR; TCRdb keeps only in-frame clonotypes and omits some of them. The data hold 75,000 to 95,000 clones, with roughly 90% observed a single time. Sequenced input: peripheral blood. The receptors derive from a human donor in a cohort sampled during active COVID-19.

V and J are TRBV6-6 and TRBJ1-1, with a possible D match to TRBD1 (6 bases). Trimming left V 2 bases short and J 1 base short, with 14 bases between. Germline values: CDR1 MNHNY, CDR2 SVGAGI (reference sequence). The CDR3 totals 16 residues. CDR3 protein: CASSYAPAGANTEAFF. CDR3 DNA: TGTGCCAGCAGTTACGCCCCGGCAGGGGCGAACACTGAAGCTTTCTTT.

As DNA, the CDR3 is TGCGCCAGCAGCTTGGATAGCGGGGGTACCGGGGAGCTGTTTTTT. This encodes CASSLDSGGTGELFF. This chain links TRBV5-1 with TRBJ2-2, with TRBD2 matching over 9 bases. Germline trimming cut 0 bases from V and 5 bases from J; bases unmatched to any gene: 2. Germline V gene lookup returns CDR1 SGHRS and CDR2 YFSETQ. The CDR3 totals 15 residues. The full variable domain, with the rest looked up from reference TRBV5-1 and TRBJ2-2, is KAGVTQTPRYLIKTRGQQVTLSCSPISGHRSVSWYQQTPGQGLQFLFEYFSETQRNKGNFPGRFSGRQFSNSRSEMNVSTLELGDSALYLCASSLDSGGTGELFFGEGSRLTVL.

The rearrangement links TRBV6-1 to TRBJ1-1; D ambiguous. Germline V CDR1 and CDR2: MNHNS, SASEGT. Trimming took 1 base from V and 1 from J, leaving 16 bases between them. The length of the CDR3 is 17 residues. CDR3 sequence: CASSEVSTAVGNTEAFF. CDR3 nucleotides: TGTGCCAGCAGTGAAGTTAGTACAGCGGTCGGGAACACTGAAGCTTTCTTT.

This rearrangement joins TRBV19 to TRBJ2-7; the D gene is possibly TRBD1 (5 bases). Germline V CDR1 and CDR2: LNHDA, SQIVND (reference sequence). Trimming pared 1 base from V and 1 base from J, leaving 11 bases between. The CDR3 contains 15 residues. This CDR3 reads CASSIALQGSYEQYF. DNA for the CDR3: TGTGCCAGTAGTATAGCCCTGCAGGGTTCCTACGAGCAGTACTTC.

The chain combines TRBV5-1 with TRBJ1-5; the D gene is possibly TRBD1 (6 bases). The CDR3 runs to 18 residues. Looked up from germline, CDR1 is SGHRS and CDR2 is YFSETQ. V was trimmed by 0 bases and J by 1 base, leaving 17 bases between them. CDR3 in DNA: TGCGCCAGCAGCTTGGCTGGGGGCCCGATATACAGCAATCAGCCCCAGCATTTT. Translated: CASSLAGGPIYSNQPQHF.

The rearrangement joins TRBV19 to TRBJ2-7; 9 nucleotides agree with TRBD1. J was trimmed by 6 bases and V by 6 bases; bases with no gene match: 12. The germline CDR1 and CDR2 sequences are LNHDA and SQIVND (reference sequence). The CDR3 spans 15 residues. The CDR3 sequence is CASRETGTGFVEQYF. The CDR3 nucleotides are TGTGCCAGTAGAGAAACCGGGACAGGGTTCGTCGAGCAGTACTTC.

J is TRBJ2-3 and V is TRBV7-9; D perhaps matches TRBD1 (5 bases). The CDR3 is made up of 14 amino acids. Trimming removed 4 bases at V and 2 bases at J, with 10 bases between. Germline V gene sequence: CDR1 SEHNR, CDR2 FQNEAQ (reference sequence). The CDR3 sequence: CASSSSGHTDTQYF. The DNA of the CDR3 is TGTGCCAGCAGCTCCTCAGGACACACAGATACGCAGTATTTT.

This clone was observed once. The chain employs TRBV6-1 and TRBJ1-5; the D gene is possibly TRBD1 (6 bases). The CDR3 length is 18 residues. Germline V gives CDR1 MNHNS, CDR2 SASEGT. V shed 2 bases and J shed 1 base, with 18 bases lying between them. CDR3 DNA: TGTGCCAGCAGTGAACTCCCCAGAGGGGGGGTCAGCAATCAGCCCCAGCATTTT. Protein sequence: CASSELPRGGVSNQPQHF.

The chain uses TRBV9 and TRBJ1-2, with D possibly matching TRBD1 (5 bases). There are 13 residues in the CDR3. The V end was cut by 4 bases, the J end by 4 bases, with 11 bases between. Germline V gene sequence: CDR1 SGDLS, CDR2 YYNGEE. The DNA of the CDR3 is TGTGCCAGCAGCCCCGACAGACGCTATGGCTACACCTTC. Protein sequence: CASSPDRRYGYTF.

The chain is built from TRBV7-9 and TRBJ2-3, with unresolved D. V lost 4 bases and J lost 6, with 8 bases in between. CDR1 is SEHNR and CDR2 is FQNEAQ in the germline V gene (reference sequence). The CDR3 is 12 residues long. The CDR3 bases are TGTGCCAGCAGCTCCATCGGGGATACGCAGTATTTT. It specifies CASSSIGDTQYF. The full variable domain, in which reference TRBV7-9 and TRBJ2-3 provide the parts outside the CDR3, is DTGVSQNPRHKITKRGQNVTFRCDPISEHNRLYWYRQTLGQGPEFLTYFQNEAQLEKSRLLSDRFSAERPKGSFSTLEIQRTEQGDSAMYLCASSSIGDTQYFGPGTRLTVL.

The chain carries TRBV12-3 or TRBV12-4 and TRBJ2-7; D unclear. Trimming shortened V by 4 bases and J by 3 bases, and 7 bases separated the two germline ends. CDR3 length equals 12 residues. The CDR3 spells CASSSPGYEQYF. CDR3 bases: TGTGCCAGCAGTTCACCGGGCTACGAGCAGTACTTC.

V and J are TRBV6-6 and TRBJ2-2, with 7 bases aligning to TRBD1. CDR1 is MNHNY and CDR2 is SVGAGI in the germline V gene (reference sequence). V dropped 5 bases and J dropped 2; count of bases not matched to a gene: 8. CDR3 length: 16 residues. This chain's CDR3 is CASSPRQGLNTGELFF. The CDR3 bases are TGTGCCAGCAGTCCCAGACAGGGTCTTAACACCGGGGAGCTGTTTTTT.

This clone was observed a single time. The chain recombines TRBV27 with TRBJ2-7; the D gene is possibly TRBD2 (5 bases). Looked up from germline, CDR1 is MNHEY and CDR2 is SMNVEV (reference sequence). V lost 3 bases to trimming and J lost 4 bases, with 16 bases between them. CDR3 length: 15 amino acids. CDR3 coding DNA: TGTGCCAGCAGTTTCCGTGGCGTGCGAGGGTACGAGCAGTACTTC. It is translated as CASSFRGVRGYEQYF.

The rearrangement links TRBV2 to TRBJ1-1; 8 bases are a match to TRBD1. With V trimmed by 4 bases and J by 2 bases, 3 bases remained unmatched. This CDR3 is built from 14 residues. Looked up from germline, CDR1 is SNHLY and CDR2 is FYNNEI. The CDR3 protein is CASSAQGGNTEAFF. The CDR3, as DNA: TGTGCCAGCAGTGCACAGGGGGGCAACACTGAAGCTTTCTTT.

The rearrangement uses TRBV9 and TRBJ1-4; weak D call: TRBD1 (6 bases). V lost 0 bases, J lost 12 bases, and 12 bases lay in between. CDR1 is SGDLS and CDR2 is YYNGEE in the germline V gene. This CDR3 comprises 13 residues. This CDR3 reads CASSVDGGRELFF. In DNA form, the CDR3 reads TGTGCCAGCAGCGTAGACGGGGGGCGGGAACTGTTTTTT.

This sequence joins TRBV6-5 and TRBJ2-7; possibly TRBD1 for D (7 bases). Germline V gives CDR1 MNHEY, CDR2 SVGAGI. Trimming removed 6 bases at V and 2 bases at J, with 17 bases between. The CDR3 totals 15 residues. The CDR3 DNA reads as TGTGCCAGCAGGGTTGGGGGGCAGGGGGCCTACGAGCAGTACTTC. Amino acids: CASRVGGQGAYEQYF.

The chain recombines TRBV28 with TRBJ2-1, with 10 nucleotides matching TRBD2. The CDR3 has 17 residues. Unmatched junction bases numbered 6, after V lost 2 bases and J lost 2 bases. From germline, CDR1 is MDHEN and CDR2 SYDVKM. DNA of the CDR3: TGTGCCAGCAGTTTAGAACTAACTAGCGGGGCCTACAATGAGCAGTTCTTC. Protein: CASSLELTSGAYNEQFF.

The chain combines TRBV7-2 with TRBJ2-7, with D unresolved. The V gene lost 1 base and the J gene lost 0 bases, with 7 bases spanning the gap. Germline V gene data show CDR1 as SGHTA and CDR2 as FQGNSA. The length of the CDR3 is 14 residues. Here the CDR3 DNA reads TGTGCCAGCAGCTTAGATGGCGGCTCCTACGAGCAGTACTTC. It codes for CASSLDGGSYEQYF.

The V gene is TRBV28, the J gene TRBJ1-5, with D possibly matching TRBD1 (5 bases). From germline, CDR1 is MDHEN and CDR2 SYDVKM. Between the trimmed V and J ends, which lost 3 bases and 4 bases, there was a span of 13 bases. The CDR3 is 15 residues long. The CDR3 DNA reads TGTGCCAGCAGTTTTCCGACAGAAGGGAATCAGCCCCAGCATTTT. Residues: CASSFPTEGNQPQHF.

The gene calls are TRBV4-3 and TRBJ2-3, with 10 bases matching TRBD2. The CDR3 spans 18 residues. The germline V gene has CDR1 LGHNA and CDR2 YSLEER. V was clipped by 0 bases and J by 2 bases; unmatched bases: 8. The CDR3 protein is CASSQDPTSGASTDTQYF. CDR3 DNA sequence: TGCGCCAGCAGCCAAGATCCAACTAGCGGGGCCTCCACAGATACGCAGTATTTT.

The chain has TRBV4-3 and TRBJ2-7; 10 bases map to TRBD1. The J segment lost 1 base and the V segment lost 11 bases, leaving 8 bases of the junction unmatched. The germline V gene encodes CDR1 LGHNA and CDR2 YSLEER. The CDR3 spans 14 residues. The CDR3 loop reads CACLRGQGSYEQYF. The CDR3 nucleotides read TGCGCCTGCCTGCGGGGACAGGGGTCCTACGAGCAGTACTTC.

The rearrangement uses TRBV7-6 and TRBJ2-7, with 13 nucleotides matching TRBD2. The CDR3 consists of 22 residues. V lost 5 bases and J lost 5; bases outside the gene matches: 27. Germline CDR1 and CDR2: SGHVS and FNYEAQ. The DNA for the CDR3 is TGTGCCAGCAGCGCCTCGGGACAGCCCGGACTACCTCGGACTAGCGGGAGTCACGAGCAGTACTTC. It translates to CASSASGQPGLPRTSGSHEQYF.

V usage is TRBV5-1 and J usage is TRBJ1-5; D is possibly TRBD1 (6 bases). Deletions cut 5 bases from V and 0 bases from J, with 12 bases between. The CDR3 loop spans 15 amino acids. Germline CDR1 and CDR2: SGHRS and YFSETQ. The CDR3 coding sequence is TGCGCCAGCAGTACGACAGGATATAGCAATCAGCCCCAGCATTTT. Protein sequence: CASSTTGYSNQPQHF. The full variable domain, its missing parts supplied by reference TRBV5-1 and TRBJ1-5, is KAGVTQTPRYLIKTRGQQVTLSCSPISGHRSVSWYQQTPGQGLQFLFEYFSETQRNKGNFPGRFSGRQFSNSRSEMNVSTLELGDSALYLCASSTTGYSNQPQHFGDGTRLSIL.

The J gene is TRBJ2-2, the V gene TRBV18; TRBD1 matches at 9 bases. Germline CDR1 is KGHSH and CDR2 is LQKENI. V lost 1 base, J lost 2 bases, and 2 bases stayed unmatched. The CDR3 runs 16 residues. CDR3 DNA: TGTGCCAGCTCACCACAGGGACAGGGTAACACCGGGGAGCTGTTTTTT. Its protein is CASSPQGQGNTGELFF.